The sequence of this T cell receptor beta chain was determined in a study of cytomegalovirus exposure and HLA in healthy donors. In germline, CDR1 is MNHNS, CDR2 SASEGT. The CDR3 has 14 amino acids. V dropped 6 bases and J dropped 1; count of bases not matched to a gene: 2. Vbeta (60) and Jbeta (13) primers were used in the PCR. The protocol was immunoSEQ multiplex PCR, while the TCRdb copy is restricted to in-frame clones and leaves out a portion. The sample holds over 60,000 clones, approximately 75% seen once. Study outcomes and limitations: One later analysis reportedly identified an Asian-associated ancestry cluster that showed fewer N-insertions than the roughly 670-donor mean. Excluded were some V segments that proved indistinguishable, including TRBV6-2 and TRBV6-3. Solely CMV serostatus was available to characterize immune exposure.

About this clone: What it binds is not known.

Material for sequencing was PBMCs. The source of this sequence is a woman in her thirties in good health and CMV-seronegative. The chain has TRBV6-1 and TRBJ2-7, with TRBD2 matching over 11 bases. CDR3 bases: TGTGCCAGCAGGGGGACTAGCGGATCCTACGAGCAGTACGTC. This translates into CASRGTSGSYEQYV.